One and the same sample provided the 9 T cell receptor beta chains below, sequenced in a study of T cell changes during pregnancy in multiple sclerosis. Using immunoSEQ multiplex PCR, the repertoire was profiled, and TCRdb retains in-frame clones only, with some absent. The table records 45,000 to 55,000 clones, roughly 85% of them present only once. Sample: CD4+ T cells from peripheral blood mononuclear cells, taken in the second trimester of pregnancy. The receptors here all came from a female donor with multiple sclerosis, enrolled in a pregnancy study.

Concerning this clone itself: A much larger clone lies one base from this, so it may be a read error. In the same sample, other DNA sequences code for this CDR3. The V call is TRBV7-3, the J call TRBJ1-1; D uncertain. Trimming cost V 2 bases and J 1 base, with 5 bases left between them. In germline, CDR1 is SGHTA, CDR2 FQGTGA. This CDR3 spans 13 amino acids. The CDR3 coding sequence is TGTGCCAGCAGCTTATCCCAGAACACTGAAGCTTTCTTT. Translated, it gives CASSLSQNTEAFF.

CDR3 protein: CASSQSQGGDGIQYF. The CDR3 bases are TGTGCCAGCAGCCAATCTCAGGGAGGCGACGGCATTCAGTACTTC. The J gene is TRBJ2-4, the V gene TRBV4-2, with D tentatively TRBD2 (6 bases). Trimming removed 2 bases from V and 9 bases from J, with 17 bases in between. Germline-derived CDR1 and CDR2 are LGHNA and YNFKEQ. This CDR3 has 15 residues.

The chain employs TRBV6-5 and TRBJ2-7; 9 bases line up with TRBD2. CDR3 length: 15 residues. Trimming at V came to 3 bases and at J to 3 bases, leaving 6 bases not matched to a gene. The germline V gene encodes CDR1 MNHEY and CDR2 SVGAGI. The CDR3 DNA is TGTGCCAGCAGTTATCTACTAGCGGGTCGCTACGAGCAGTACTTC. It is translated as CASSYLLAGRYEQYF.

This chain connects TRBV5-1 to TRBJ2-1, with D possibly TRBD1 on 6 matching bases. The CDR3 has 16 residues. Germline CDR1 SGHRS, CDR2 YFSETQ. V lost 1 base to trimming and J lost 6 bases, with 17 bases between them. CDR3 coding DNA: TGCGCCAGCAGCTTGCAAGGCCAGGGGATCGCCAATGAGCAGTTCTTC. It yields the protein CASSLQGQGIANEQFF. Combining the CDR3 with reference TRBV5-1 and TRBJ2-1 gives the whole variable domain KAGVTQTPRYLIKTRGQQVTLSCSPISGHRSVSWYQQTPGQGLQFLFEYFSETQRNKGNFPGRFSGRQFSNSRSEMNVSTLELGDSALYLCASSLQGQGIANEQFFGPGTRLTVL.

At least ten counts were recorded for this clone. The V call is TRBV6-5, the J call TRBJ2-7; D remains unclear. The CDR3 is 9 amino acids. Germline CDR1 reads MNHEY; CDR2 reads SVGAGI. The V end lost 8 bases, the J end lost 5 bases, and 4 bases lay between the germline ends. In DNA, the CDR3 is TGTGCCAGCTGGCACGAGCAGTACTTC. Translation: CASWHEQYF.

The sample holds a few counts of this clone. Other DNA sequences of this sample code for an identical CDR3. J is TRBJ2-2 and V is TRBV5-1, with D maybe TRBD1 (5 bases). The length of the CDR3 is 15 residues. Trimming took off 1 base at V and 1 base at J, with 8 bases between the two ends. Germline lookup yields CDR1 SGHRS and CDR2 YFSETQ. CDR3 residues: CASSLRQGNTGELFF. Here the CDR3 DNA reads TGCGCCAGCAGCTTGAGGCAGGGGAACACCGGGGAGCTGTTTTTT. The variable domain in full, completed from reference TRBV5-1 and TRBJ2-2, reads KAGVTQTPRYLIKTRGQQVTLSCSPISGHRSVSWYQQTPGQGLQFLFEYFSETQRNKGNFPGRFSGRQFSNSRSEMNVSTLELGDSALYLCASSLRQGNTGELFFGEGSRLTVL.

This clone was seen just once. The chain couples TRBV30 to TRBJ2-7; D not resolved. V lost 3 bases and J 6 bases, leaving 21 bases between the germline ends. CDR3 size: 15 residues. Per the germline V gene, CDR1 is GTSNPN and CDR2 is SVGIG (reference sequence). The DNA of the CDR3 is TGTGCCTGGAGGACTCAAACCCCCTCCTTCGGCGAGCAGTACTTC. Protein sequence: CAWRTQTPSFGEQYF.

The chain uses TRBV6-5 and TRBJ2-7, with 14 nucleotides matching TRBD2. Germline CDR1 is MNHEY and CDR2 is SVGAGI. The CDR3 extends over 16 amino acids. The V and J ends lost 2 bases and 3 bases, in that order; junction bases with no gene match: 3. The CDR3 protein is CASSYGTSGGNYEQYF. CDR3 sequence (DNA): TGTGCCAGCAGTTACGGGACTAGCGGGGGAAACTACGAGCAGTACTTC.

This chain joins TRBV5-1 and TRBJ2-7; 8 bases match TRBD1. Germline-derived CDR1 and CDR2 are SGHRS and YFSETQ. The junction had 6 bases not matched to a gene; V was cut back by 3 bases and J by 7 bases. This CDR3 is 13 amino acids long. The CDR3 DNA reads as TGCGCCAGCAGCTCGACAGGGGCGCGGGAGCAGTACTTC. Protein: CASSSTGAREQYF.